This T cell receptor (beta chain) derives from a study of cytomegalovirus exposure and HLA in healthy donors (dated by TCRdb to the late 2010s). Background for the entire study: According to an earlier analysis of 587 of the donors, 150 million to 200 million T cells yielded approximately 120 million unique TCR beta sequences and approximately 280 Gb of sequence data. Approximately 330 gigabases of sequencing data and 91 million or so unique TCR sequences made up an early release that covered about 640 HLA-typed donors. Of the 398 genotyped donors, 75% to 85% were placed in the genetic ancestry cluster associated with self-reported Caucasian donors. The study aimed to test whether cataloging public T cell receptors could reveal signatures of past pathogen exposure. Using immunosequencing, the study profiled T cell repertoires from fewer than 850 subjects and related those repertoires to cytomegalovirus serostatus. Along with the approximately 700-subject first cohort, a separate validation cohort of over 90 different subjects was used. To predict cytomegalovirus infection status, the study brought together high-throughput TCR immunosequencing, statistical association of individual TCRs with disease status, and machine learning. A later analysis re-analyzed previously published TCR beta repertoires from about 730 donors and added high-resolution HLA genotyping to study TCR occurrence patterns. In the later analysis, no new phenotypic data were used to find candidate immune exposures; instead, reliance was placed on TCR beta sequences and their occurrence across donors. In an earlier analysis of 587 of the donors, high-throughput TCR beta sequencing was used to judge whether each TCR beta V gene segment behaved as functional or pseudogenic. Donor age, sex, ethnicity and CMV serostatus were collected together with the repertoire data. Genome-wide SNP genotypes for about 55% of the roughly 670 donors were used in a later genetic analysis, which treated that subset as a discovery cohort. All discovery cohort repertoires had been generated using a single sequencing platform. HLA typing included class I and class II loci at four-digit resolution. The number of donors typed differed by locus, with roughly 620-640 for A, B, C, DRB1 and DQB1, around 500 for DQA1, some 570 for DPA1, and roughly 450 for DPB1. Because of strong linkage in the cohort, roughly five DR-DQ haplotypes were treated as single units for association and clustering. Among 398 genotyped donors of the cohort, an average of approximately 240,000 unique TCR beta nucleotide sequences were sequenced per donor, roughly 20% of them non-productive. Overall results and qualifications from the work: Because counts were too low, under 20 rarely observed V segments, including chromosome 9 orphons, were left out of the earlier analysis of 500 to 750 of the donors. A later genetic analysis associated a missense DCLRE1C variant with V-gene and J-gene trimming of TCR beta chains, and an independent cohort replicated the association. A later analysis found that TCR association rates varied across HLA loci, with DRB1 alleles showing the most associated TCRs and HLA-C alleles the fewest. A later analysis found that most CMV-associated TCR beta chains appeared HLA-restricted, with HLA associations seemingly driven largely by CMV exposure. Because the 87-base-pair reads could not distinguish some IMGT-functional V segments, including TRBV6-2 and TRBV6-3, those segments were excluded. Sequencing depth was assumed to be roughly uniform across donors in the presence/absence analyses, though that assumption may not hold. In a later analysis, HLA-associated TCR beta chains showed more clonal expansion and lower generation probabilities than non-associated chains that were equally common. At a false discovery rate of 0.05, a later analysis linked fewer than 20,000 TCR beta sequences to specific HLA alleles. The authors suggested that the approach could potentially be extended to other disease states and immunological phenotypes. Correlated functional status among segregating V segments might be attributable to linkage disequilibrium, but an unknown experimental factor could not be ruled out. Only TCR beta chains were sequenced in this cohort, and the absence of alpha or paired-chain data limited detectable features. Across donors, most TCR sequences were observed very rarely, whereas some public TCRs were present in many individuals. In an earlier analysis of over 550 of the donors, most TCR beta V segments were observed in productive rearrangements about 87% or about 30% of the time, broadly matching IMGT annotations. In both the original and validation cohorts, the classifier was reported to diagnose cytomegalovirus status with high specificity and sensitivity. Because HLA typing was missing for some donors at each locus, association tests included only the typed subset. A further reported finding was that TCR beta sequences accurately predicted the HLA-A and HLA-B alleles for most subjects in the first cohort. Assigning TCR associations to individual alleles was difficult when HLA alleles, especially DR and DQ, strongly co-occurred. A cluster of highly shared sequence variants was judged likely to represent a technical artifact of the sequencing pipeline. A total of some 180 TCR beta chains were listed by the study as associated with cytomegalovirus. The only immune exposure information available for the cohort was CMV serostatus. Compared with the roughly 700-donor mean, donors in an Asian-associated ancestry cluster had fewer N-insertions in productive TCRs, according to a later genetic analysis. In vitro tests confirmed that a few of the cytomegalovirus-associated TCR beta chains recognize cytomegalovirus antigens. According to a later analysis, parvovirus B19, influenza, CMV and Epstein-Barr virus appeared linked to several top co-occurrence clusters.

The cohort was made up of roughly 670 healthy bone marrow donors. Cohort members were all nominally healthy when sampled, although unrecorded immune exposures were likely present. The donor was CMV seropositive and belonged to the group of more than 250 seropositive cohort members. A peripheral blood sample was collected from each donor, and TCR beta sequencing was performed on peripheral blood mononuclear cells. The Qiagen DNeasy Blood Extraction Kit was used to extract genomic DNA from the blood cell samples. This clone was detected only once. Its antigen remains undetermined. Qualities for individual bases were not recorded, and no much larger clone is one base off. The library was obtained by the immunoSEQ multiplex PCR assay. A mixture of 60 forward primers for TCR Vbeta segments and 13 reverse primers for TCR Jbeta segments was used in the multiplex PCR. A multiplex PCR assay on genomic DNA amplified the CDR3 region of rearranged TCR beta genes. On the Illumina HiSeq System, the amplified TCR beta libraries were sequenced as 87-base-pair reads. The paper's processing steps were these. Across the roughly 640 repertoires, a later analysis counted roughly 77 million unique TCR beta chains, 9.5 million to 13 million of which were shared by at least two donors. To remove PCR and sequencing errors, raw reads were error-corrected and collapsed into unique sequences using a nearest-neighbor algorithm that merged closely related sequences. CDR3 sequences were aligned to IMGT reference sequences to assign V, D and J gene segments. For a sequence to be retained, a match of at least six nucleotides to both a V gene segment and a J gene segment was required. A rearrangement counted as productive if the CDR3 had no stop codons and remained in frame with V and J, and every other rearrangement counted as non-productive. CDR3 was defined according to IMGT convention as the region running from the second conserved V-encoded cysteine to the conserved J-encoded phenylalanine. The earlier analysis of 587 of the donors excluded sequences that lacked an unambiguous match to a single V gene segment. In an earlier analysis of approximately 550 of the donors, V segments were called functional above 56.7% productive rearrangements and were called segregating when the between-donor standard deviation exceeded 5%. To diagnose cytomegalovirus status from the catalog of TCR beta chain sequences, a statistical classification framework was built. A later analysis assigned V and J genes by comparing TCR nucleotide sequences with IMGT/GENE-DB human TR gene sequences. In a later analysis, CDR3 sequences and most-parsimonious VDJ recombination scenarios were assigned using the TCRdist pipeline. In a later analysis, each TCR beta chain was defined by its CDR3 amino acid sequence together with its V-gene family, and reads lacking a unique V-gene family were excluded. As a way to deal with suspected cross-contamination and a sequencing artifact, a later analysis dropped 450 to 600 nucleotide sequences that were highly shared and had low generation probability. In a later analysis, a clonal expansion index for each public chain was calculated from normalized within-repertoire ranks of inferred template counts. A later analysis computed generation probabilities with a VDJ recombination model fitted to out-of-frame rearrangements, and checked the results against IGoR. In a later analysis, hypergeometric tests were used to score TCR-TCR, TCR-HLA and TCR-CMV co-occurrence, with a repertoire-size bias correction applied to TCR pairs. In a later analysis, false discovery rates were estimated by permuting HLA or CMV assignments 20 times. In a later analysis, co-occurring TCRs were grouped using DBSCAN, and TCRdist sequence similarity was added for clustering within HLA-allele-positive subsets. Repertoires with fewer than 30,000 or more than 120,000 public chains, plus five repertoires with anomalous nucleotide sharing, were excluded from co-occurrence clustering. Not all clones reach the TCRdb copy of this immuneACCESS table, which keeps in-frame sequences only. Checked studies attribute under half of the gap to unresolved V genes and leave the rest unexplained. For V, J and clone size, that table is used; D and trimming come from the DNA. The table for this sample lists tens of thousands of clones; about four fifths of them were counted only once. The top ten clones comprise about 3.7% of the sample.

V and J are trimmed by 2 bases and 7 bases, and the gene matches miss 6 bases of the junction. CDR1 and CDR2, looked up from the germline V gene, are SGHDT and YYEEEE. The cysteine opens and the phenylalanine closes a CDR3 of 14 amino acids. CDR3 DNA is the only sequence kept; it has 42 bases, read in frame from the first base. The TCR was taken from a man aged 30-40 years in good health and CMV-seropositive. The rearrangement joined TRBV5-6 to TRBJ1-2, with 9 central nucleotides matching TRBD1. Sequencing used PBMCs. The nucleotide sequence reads TGTGCCAGCAGCTTAGGACAGGGGTCGTTTGGCTACACCTTC. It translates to CASSLGQGSFGYTF.